What follows describes a single T cell receptor beta chain. The antigen it recognizes is unknown. Base qualities are not provided; no much larger clone lies one nucleotide away. The germline V gene (reference sequence) specifies DFQATT as CDR1 and SNEGSKA as CDR2. The CDR3, from cysteine to phenylalanine, totals 13 residues. Of the read, only the CDR3 DNA is kept; its 39 bases are in frame from base 1. The germline ends are 13 bases apart after V is trimmed by 6 bases and J by 2 bases. This sample stems from a study of T cell repertoires in cytomegalovirus infection (dated by TCRdb to the late 2010s). Turning to the overall study: The HLA type of each donor mattered for the analysis, because public TCR beta signatures pointed to carriage of CMV infection along with the matching HLA type.

Broad study findings and their caveats: Carriers of CMV infection plus the relevant HLA type were discriminated by the cumulative frequency of public TCR beta family members in the study cohort and in an independent 352-donor cohort. The ex vivo response was dominated by HLA-C-restricted CMV-specific TCR beta clonotypes, which also provided the single most frequent clonotype in two of eight donors.

This sample was sequenced with an Illumina HiSeq 1500. The public sequencing data were trimmed at Q25 with fastp and processed into clonotypes with MiXCR by TCRdb, which kept only in-frame beta chains. Rows with one shared CDR3 protein collapse into an entry with the most common genes and DNA. The sample table contains 200,000 to 250,000 distinct CDR3 sequences; only one count was recorded for over 20% of them. The ten largest clones represent around a sixth of the sample. The receptor chain draws on TRBV20-1 and TRBJ1-1; the D gene assignment is ambiguous. This TCR came from a human donor in good health (CMV status not recorded). Some clones in this sample may be carry-over from other donors' samples. The source material was CD8+ T cells from PBMCs. The CDR3 sequence is CSAPLGFNTEAFF. The nucleotide sequence reads TGCAGTGCCCCACTCGGATTTAACACTGAAGCTTTCTTT.